The rows below give T cell receptor beta chains drawn from one sample of a study of Ad26.COV2.S vaccination and SARS-CoV-2 variants. The data were produced by immunoSEQ multiplex PCR, yet TCRdb's version contains in-frame clones alone and is incomplete. The sample records about 350,000 clones, around 84% being singletons. Sequencing was performed on peripheral blood, taken in a trial of Ad26.COV2.S vaccine versus placebo. These receptor sequences come from a person aged 18 to 59 who received the Ad26.COV2.S COVID-19 vaccine or a placebo. Each CDR3 is given with its conserved first and last residue. Each record gives: J gene, V gene, CDR3 length, D gene, clone size, CDR3 DNA, CDR3 protein. The D gene is left open where the match is weak. Not every row has a clone size; where given, it reads once, few, many or a size class.

J: TRBJ2-5
V: TRBV7-9
length: 13
D: .
size: .
DNA: TGTGCCAGCACCAATAGGAACGGGGAGACCCAGTACTTC
CDR3: CASTNRNGETQYF

J: TRBJ2-3
V: TRBV6-5
length: 15
D: .
size: .
DNA: TGTGCCAGCAGTTACTATGGGGTAACCACAGATACGCAGTATTTT
CDR3: CASSYYGVTTDTQYF

J: TRBJ2-3
V: TRBV10-3
length: 16
D: TRBD1
size: .
DNA: TGTGCCATCAGCGAAACGGGACAGCCTTTCACAGATACGCAGTATTTT
CDR3: CAISETGQPFTDTQYF

J: TRBJ2-3
V: TRBV5-5
length: 16
D: .
size: .
DNA: TGTGCCAGCAGCTGGACCGGGACACTTAACACAGATACGCAGTATTTT
CDR3: CASSWTGTLNTDTQYF

J: TRBJ2-1
V: TRBV4-1
length: 17
D: TRBD2
size: .
DNA: TGCGCCAGCAGCCGCGGGGGACTAGCGGGGGTGTACAATGAGCAGTTCTTC
CDR3: CASSRGGLAGVYNEQFF

J: TRBJ1-5
V: TRBV5-1
length: 16
D: TRBD1
size: .
DNA: TGCGCCAGCAGCCTCTTCGAAACAGGGGGAAATCAGCCCCAGCATTTT
CDR3: CASSLFETGGNQPQHF

J: TRBJ1-1
V: TRBV19
length: 13
D: .
size: .
DNA: TGTGCCAGTACCGACCGGGGGCTTTCGGAAGCTTTCTTT
CDR3: CASTDRGLSEAFF

J: TRBJ2-5
V: TRBV5-1
length: 16
D: TRBD1
size: .
DNA: TGCGCCAGCAGCCCGAGGCCCCGACAGGGACAAGAGACCCAGTACTTC
CDR3: CASSPRPRQGQETQYF

J: TRBJ1-2
V: TRBV19
length: 13
D: TRBD1
size: .
DNA: TGTGCCAGCCACGGACAGGGGGCACGAGGCTACACCTTC
CDR3: CASHGQGARGYTF

J: TRBJ2-7
V: TRBV27
length: 16
D: TRBD1
size: .
DNA: TGTGCCAGCAGTTTTTGGTCTGGACAGGGAGAGAGAGAGCAGTACTTC
CDR3: CASSFWSGQGEREQYF

J: TRBJ1-1
V: TRBV9
length: 16
D: .
size: .
DNA: TGTGCCAGCAGCGTAGCGGTTTGGGCGGGACGAAGTGAAGCTTTCTTT
CDR3: CASSVAVWAGRSEAFF

J: TRBJ1-1
V: TRBV6-1
length: 13
D: .
size: .
DNA: TGTGCCAGCAGGGAAGGTCAGGCCACTGAAGCTTTCTTT
CDR3: CASREGQATEAFF

J: TRBJ2-1
V: TRBV13
length: 16
D: TRBD2
size: .
DNA: TGTGCCAGCAGCTTAGGCAGGCTAGCGGCCTACAATGAGCAGTTCTTC
CDR3: CASSLGRLAAYNEQFF

J: TRBJ2-7
V: TRBV6-5
length: 13
D: .
size: .
DNA: TGTGCCAGCAGTTACGAGGCGACCTACGAGCAGTACTTC
CDR3: CASSYEATYEQYF

J: TRBJ2-1
V: TRBV9
length: 16
D: .
size: .
DNA: TGTGCCAGCAGCGTAGTAGGTTTCAGCGCCTACAATGAGCAGTTCTTC
CDR3: CASSVVGFSAYNEQFF

J: TRBJ2-5
V: TRBV11-3
length: 16
D: TRBD2
size: .
DNA: TGTGCCAGCAGCCGATCGACTAGCAGAGACCAAGAGACCCAGTACTTC
CDR3: CASSRSTSRDQETQYF

J: TRBJ2-7
V: TRBV29-1
length: 13
D: TRBD1
size: .
DNA: TGCAGCGTGAGGCGACAGGGGGATAACGAGCAGTACTTC
CDR3: CSVRRQGDNEQYF

J: TRBJ2-7
V: TRBV5-4
length: 15
D: TRBD2
size: .
DNA: TGTGCCAGCAGCACCGGACTAGCGGCCTCTTACGAGCAGTACTTC
CDR3: CASSTGLAASYEQYF

J: TRBJ2-1
V: TRBV3-1/TRBV3-2
length: 11
D: .
size: .
DNA: TGTGCCAGCAGCCGCCTTTATGAGCAGTTCTTC
CDR3: CASSRLYEQFF

J: TRBJ1-6
V: TRBV7-2
length: 16
D: .
size: .
DNA: TGTGCCAGCAGCTCCCACGGAGGGGGAAATAATTCACCCCTCCACTTT
CDR3: CASSSHGGGNNSPLHF

J: TRBJ2-3
V: TRBV15
length: 13
D: .
size: .
DNA: TGTGCCACCAGCGCGGGCAACACAGATACGCAGTATTTT
CDR3: CATSAGNTDTQYF

J: TRBJ1-5
V: TRBV9
length: 14
D: .
size: .
DNA: TGTGCCAGCAGCGTAGGTGGGTACAATCAGCCCCAGCATTTT
CDR3: CASSVGGYNQPQHF

J: TRBJ1-2
V: TRBV4-3
length: 15
D: .
size: .
DNA: TGCGCCAGCAGCCCGCGACTGACAGTTGGCTATGGCTACACCTTC
CDR3: CASSPRLTVGYGYTF

J: TRBJ2-1
V: TRBV2
length: 15
D: TRBD2
size: once
DNA: TGTGCCAGTCACCTGGAGGGACTAGCGAACAATGAGCAGTTCTTC
CDR3: CASHLEGLANNEQFF

J: TRBJ2-7
V: TRBV6-5
length: 15
D: TRBD1
size: .
DNA: TGTGCCAGCGGACCGACTGGCAGGGGGTCCTACGAGCAGTACTTC
CDR3: CASGPTGRGSYEQYF

J: TRBJ2-3
V: TRBV27
length: 14
D: TRBD1
size: .
DNA: TGTGCCAGCAGTATGTCACAGGGGGCAGATACGCAGTATTTT
CDR3: CASSMSQGADTQYF

J: TRBJ2-2
V: TRBV30
length: 14
D: .
size: .
DNA: TGTGCCTGGAAGGTCGGTCCGAACACCGGGGAGCTGTTTTTT
CDR3: CAWKVGPNTGELFF

J: TRBJ2-1
V: TRBV6-6
length: 15
D: TRBD1
size: .
DNA: TGTGCCAGCAGGCCAACGGGACAGGGGGCCGATGAGCAGTTCTTC
CDR3: CASRPTGQGADEQFF

J: TRBJ1-6
V: TRBV27
length: 14
D: TRBD1
size: few
DNA: TGTGCCAGCAGTCCGGGACAGGGGGCCTCACCCCTCCACTTT
CDR3: CASSPGQGASPLHF

J: TRBJ1-4
V: TRBV10-1
length: 13
D: TRBD1
size: many
DNA: TGCGCCGGGAAGGACAGGGGTGATGAAAAACTGTTTTTT
CDR3: CAGKDRGDEKLFF

J: TRBJ2-5
V: TRBV30
length: 15
D: .
size: once
DNA: TGTGCCTGGAGGAAACCCCGGGGATCCCAAGAGACCCAGTACTTC
CDR3: CAWRKPRGSQETQYF

J: TRBJ1-6
V: TRBV7-2
length: 15
D: .
size: .
DNA: TGTGCCAGCAGCTGGGACGGGGGCGTTAATTCACCCCTCCACTTT
CDR3: CASSWDGGVNSPLHF

J: TRBJ2-3
V: TRBV5-4
length: 14
D: .
size: .
DNA: TGTGCCAGCAGCTTAAGGGGTAGCGCAGATACGCAGTATTTT
CDR3: CASSLRGSADTQYF

J: TRBJ2-7
V: TRBV9
length: 15
D: TRBD1
size: .
DNA: TGTGCCAGCAGCCCCAACCCAGGGGGCGCTTACGAGCAGTACTTC
CDR3: CASSPNPGGAYEQYF

J: TRBJ2-6
V: TRBV5-4
length: 20
D: .
size: many
DNA: TGTGCCAGCAGCTTGGGAGATCCGATAGTTGACGTTACGGGGGCCAACGTCCTGACTTTC
CDR3: CASSLGDPIVDVTGANVLTF

J: TRBJ1-1
V: TRBV7-2
length: 17
D: TRBD1
size: .
DNA: TGTGCCAGCAGCTTAGTGGGGACAGGGGGCAAGGGCACTGAAGCTTTCTTT
CDR3: CASSLVGTGGKGTEAFF

J: TRBJ1-1
V: TRBV14
length: 13
D: .
size: .
DNA: TGTGCCAGCAGCCATCGGGGGGGCACTGAAGCTTTCTTT
CDR3: CASSHRGGTEAFF

J: TRBJ2-7
V: TRBV5-4
length: 16
D: TRBD2
size: .
DNA: TGTGCCAGCAGCCCGGGACTAGCGGGGGGGCATCTCGAGCAGTACTTC
CDR3: CASSPGLAGGHLEQYF

J: TRBJ2-7
V: TRBV7-9
length: 13
D: .
size: .
DNA: TGTGCCAGCCCCTTGGACCCCATTTACGAGCAGTACTTC
CDR3: CASPLDPIYEQYF

J: TRBJ2-2
V: TRBV5-6
length: 13
D: TRBD1
size: once
DNA: TGTGCCAGCACCCTCCCAGGGGGCGGGGAGCTGTTTTTT
CDR3: CASTLPGGGELFF

J: TRBJ1-6
V: TRBV27
length: 16
D: .
size: .
DNA: TGTGCCAGCAGTTTATCAGCAGCCCACTATAATTCACCCCTCCACTTT
CDR3: CASSLSAAHYNSPLHF